The 6 T cell receptor beta chains listed next were all sequenced from one sample in a study of cytomegalovirus exposure and HLA in healthy donors. The PCR used 60 Vbeta and 13 Jbeta primers. Measured with immunoSEQ multiplex PCR; TCRdb has only the in-frame clones, and not every one. The table gives around 75,000 clones; the top ten clones make up around 13% of it. The sequenced sample consisted of PBMCs. These receptors all stem from a man aged 45-60 years in good health and CMV-seropositive.

The genes are TRBV15 and TRBJ1-2, with 7 bases aligning to TRBD1. This CDR3 has 13 residues. V gave up 5 bases and J gave up 6 bases; unmatched junction bases: 6. CDR1 is LNHNV, CDR2 YYDKDF, per germline (reference sequence). CDR3 region: CATSYRGEDGYTF. The CDR3 region has the DNA TGTGCCACCAGCTACAGGGGAGAAGATGGCTACACCTTC.

The rearrangement links TRBV28 to TRBJ2-3; 8 bases line up with TRBD1. Trimming took 7 bases from V and 3 from J; bases not matched to a gene: 6. CDR1 MDHEN and CDR2 SYDVKM come from the germline V gene. The CDR3 runs to 14 residues. DNA for the CDR3: TGTGCCAGCAAGGACAGGGAAGGAACAGATACGCAGTATTTT. Protein product: CASKDREGTDTQYF.

This chain uses TRBV18 with TRBJ2-1; 7 bases are a match to TRBD2. Germline V CDR1 and CDR2: KGHSH, LQKENI. Germline trimming cut 0 bases from V and 10 bases from J; bases unmatched to any gene: 12. CDR3 size: 16 residues. CDR3 in DNA: TGTGCCAGCTCACCACCCACCCTAGCGGCTCCTAGAGAGCAGTTCTTC. Protein product: CASSPPTLAAPREQFF.

The chain couples TRBV7-9 to TRBJ2-5; D perhaps matches TRBD2 (6 bases). The V end was cut by 2 bases, the J end by 4 bases, with 11 bases between. Germline V gives CDR1 SEHNR, CDR2 FQNEAQ (reference sequence). This CDR3 is built from 14 residues. In DNA form, the CDR3 reads TGTGCCAGCAGCTTATCCGGGGGTTCAGAGACCCAGTACTTC. Protein: CASSLSGGSETQYF.

This chain joins TRBV4-1 and TRBJ2-5; D possibly corresponds to TRBD2 (6 bases). In germline, CDR1 is MGHRA, CDR2 YSYEKL. The CDR3 sequence is 13 residues long. V was cut by 4 bases and J by 2 bases, with 8 bases left in between. The CDR3 DNA reads as TGCGCCAGCAGCCCGGGACTGCAAGAGACCCAGTACTTC. Amino acids: CASSPGLQETQYF.

V and J are TRBV9 and TRBJ1-4, with a weak D call TRBD1 (6 bases). Trimming stripped 3 bases from V and 12 bases from J, with 21 bases between. CDR3 length: 15 amino acids. CDR1 and CDR2 from the germline V gene are SGDLS and YYNGEE. The CDR3 sequence: CASSEGDLNRGELFF. CDR3 bases: TGTGCCAGCAGCGAGGGGGACCTTAACCGTGGAGAACTGTTTTTT.